The next 23 T cell receptor beta chains were all read from a single sample in a study of cytomegalovirus exposure and HLA in healthy donors. It was with 60 Vbeta and 13 Jbeta primers that the PCR ran. This table comes from immunoSEQ multiplex PCR, and its TCRdb copy is limited to in-frame clones, with some not included. The sample records about 160,000 clones, roughly 78% being singletons. The sequenced sample was PBMCs. The receptor source for this set is a man in his forties or fifties in good health and CMV-seronegative.

The V gene is TRBV7-9, the J gene TRBJ2-2; TRBD2 is a possible D gene (6 bases). From germline, CDR1 is SEHNR and CDR2 FQNEAQ (reference sequence). This CDR3 is 14 amino acids long. Trimming stripped 2 bases from V and 4 bases from J, with 8 bases between. The CDR3 spells CASSLRTTTGELFF. The CDR3 nucleotides are TGTGCCAGCAGCTTAAGGACTACCACCGGGGAGCTGTTTTTT. Full variable domain (rest looked up from reference TRBV7-9 and TRBJ2-2): DTGVSQNPRHKITKRGQNVTFRCDPISEHNRLYWYRQTLGQGPEFLTYFQNEAQLEKSRLLSDRFSAERPKGSFSTLEIQRTEQGDSAMYLCASSLRTTTGELFFGEGSRLTVL.

J is TRBJ2-1 and V is TRBV5-1; 8 positions agree with TRBD2. The CDR3 loop spans 15 amino acids. Germline V gene lookup returns CDR1 SGHRS and CDR2 YFSETQ. Unmatched junction bases numbered 4, after V lost 5 bases and J lost 0 bases. CDR3 in DNA: TGCGCCAGCAGTCGCAGCGGGAGCTCCTACAATGAGCAGTTCTTC. Its translation: CASSRSGSSYNEQFF.

V is TRBV5-4 and J is TRBJ2-2; D possibly corresponds to TRBD1 (6 bases). The CDR3 is 15 amino acids. Germline V gives CDR1 SGHNT, CDR2 YYREEE (reference sequence). With 4 bases removed from V and 2 bases from J, the gap between germline ends came to 12 bases. CDR3 sequence: CASSPLGANTGELFF. The CDR3 DNA reads TGTGCCAGCAGCCCTTTGGGGGCTAACACCGGGGAGCTGTTTTTT.

The chain carries TRBV6-5 and TRBJ2-7; TRBD1 agrees at 7 bases. Germline V CDR1 and CDR2: MNHEY, SVGAGI. V gave up 5 bases and J gave up 5 bases; unmatched junction bases: 3. This CDR3 contains 12 residues. In DNA form, the CDR3 reads TGTGCCAGCAGTCGAGGGGGCGACGAGCAGTACTTC. Translated: CASSRGGDEQYF.

This chain uses TRBV28 with TRBJ1-1; tentatively, D is TRBD1 (6 bases). CDR1 is MDHEN and CDR2 is SYDVKM in the germline V gene. The CDR3 is made up of 12 amino acids. V dropped 4 bases and J dropped 11 bases, with 14 bases sitting between them. The CDR3 nucleotides read TGTGCCAGCAGTTCTCAGGGGCAGGAGGCTTTCTTT. It specifies CASSSQGQEAFF.

This clone was seen more than once but under ten times. The J gene is TRBJ1-1, the V gene TRBV18; 12 positions match TRBD1. This CDR3 spans 15 amino acids. The germline V gene has CDR1 KGHSH and CDR2 LQKENI. V was pared by 2 bases and J by 6 bases, with 4 bases of the junction left unmatched. As DNA, the CDR3 is TGTGCCAGCTCACCAACGGGACAGGGGGCCTCTGAAGCTTTCTTT. Amino acids: CASSPTGQGASEAFF.

V and J are TRBV7-2 and TRBJ2-1, with D possibly matching TRBD2 (5 bases). Trimming shortened V by 1 base and J by 10 bases, and 11 bases separated the two germline ends. This CDR3 has 13 residues. CDR1 and CDR2 from the germline V gene are SGHTA and FQGNSA. CDR3 in amino acids: CASSLGGVGEQFF. CDR3 coding DNA: TGTGCCAGCAGCTTAGGGGGAGTGGGAGAGCAGTTCTTC.

The gene calls are TRBV6-5 and TRBJ2-5; TRBD1 agrees at 10 bases. CDR3 length: 15 amino acids. The germline V gene encodes CDR1 MNHEY and CDR2 SVGAGI. The ends lost 5 bases at V and 5 bases at J; junction bases unmatched: 8. CDR3 DNA sequence: TGTGCCAGCAGTAGACAGGGGGCGTTGATCGAGACCCAGTACTTC. Its translation: CASSRQGALIETQYF.

This clone occurred a few times. The rearrangement links TRBV28 to TRBJ1-5; 10 nucleotides agree with TRBD1. The germline V gene encodes CDR1 MDHEN and CDR2 SYDVKM. The CDR3 has 14 residues. Trimming removed 9 bases from V and 6 bases from J; junction bases left unmatched: 8. The CDR3 reads CARIRDRGFQPQHF. For the CDR3, the DNA is TGTGCCAGAATCCGGGACAGGGGATTTCAGCCCCAGCATTTT.

The chain has TRBV19 and TRBJ2-1; TRBD2 agrees at 8 bases. There are 16 residues in the CDR3. Germline trimming cut 7 bases from V and 7 bases from J; bases unmatched to any gene: 15. In germline, CDR1 is LNHDA, CDR2 SQIVND (reference sequence). CDR3 coding DNA: TGTGCCAGTACTGGCCGGCGGGGGGAAGGGATGAATGAGCAGTTCTTC. This translates into CASTGRRGEGMNEQFF.

V gene TRBV29-1 combines with J gene TRBJ2-1; 7 nucleotides match TRBD2. The CDR3 runs 16 residues. The V segment lost 3 bases and the J segment 0 bases; nucleotides outside the gene matches: 8. Germline V CDR1 and CDR2: SQVTM, ANQGSEA. This CDR3 is CSVDAVGLDSYNEQFF. CDR3 sequence (DNA): TGCAGCGTTGACGCAGTCGGACTAGACTCCTACAATGAGCAGTTCTTC.

V usage is TRBV7-2 and J usage is TRBJ2-1; D is perhaps TRBD2 (7 bases). CDR1 and CDR2 from the germline V gene are SGHTA and FQGNSA. The CDR3 contains 16 residues. V lost 2 bases and J 5 bases, leaving 16 bases between the germline ends. For the CDR3, the DNA is TGTGCCAGCAGCTTAAGGACAGCGGGGCTCAACAATGAGCAGTTCTTC. Translation: CASSLRTAGLNNEQFF.

This clone appeared a few times. The chain is built from TRBV5-5 and TRBJ2-3; 11 nucleotides agree with TRBD1. The CDR3 has 17 amino acids. From germline, CDR1 is SGHKS and CDR2 YYEKEE (reference sequence). V was clipped by 5 bases and J by 3 bases; unmatched bases: 11. The CDR3 DNA sequence: TGTGCCAGCAGTAACCCGCGGGACAGGGGGGGAACAGATACGCAGTATTTT. Translated, it gives CASSNPRDRGGTDTQYF.

The gene calls are TRBV28 and TRBJ1-4; no firm D call. The CDR3 contains 14 residues. V was trimmed by 8 bases and J by 0 bases, leaving 10 bases between them. CDR1 and CDR2 (germline): MDHEN, SYDVKM. The CDR3 is CASGAVATNEKLFF. The CDR3, as DNA: TGTGCCAGCGGAGCGGTGGCAACTAATGAAAAACTGTTTTTT.

This chain uses TRBV15 with TRBJ1-1, with 8 bases matching TRBD1. The germline CDR1 and CDR2 sequences are LNHNV and YYDKDF (reference sequence). V lost 7 bases to trimming and J lost 0 bases; unmatched junction nucleotides: 10. The CDR3 length is 16 residues. The CDR3 DNA follows: TGTGCCACCAACCCTTCCTGGACAGGGCTGAACACTGAAGCTTTCTTT. Translating it yields CATNPSWTGLNTEAFF.

V usage is TRBV19 and J usage is TRBJ2-5; 7 nucleotides match TRBD1. The CDR3 is 14 residues long. Trimming at V came to 4 bases and at J to 2 bases, leaving 4 bases not matched to a gene. Germline V CDR1 and CDR2: LNHDA, SQIVND (reference sequence). The CDR3, as DNA: TGTGCCAGTAGTAAACCGGGACAGCAAGAGACCCAGTACTTC. As protein: CASSKPGQQETQYF. The variable domain in full, completed from reference TRBV19 and TRBJ2-5, reads DGGITQSPKYLFRKEGQNVTLSCEQNLNHDAMYWYRQDPGQGLRLIYYSQIVNDFQKGDIAEGYSVSREKKESFPLTVTSAQKNPTAFYLCASSKPGQQETQYFGPGTRLLVL.

The chain uses TRBV30 and TRBJ1-1; D is undetermined. V shed 2 bases and J shed 3 bases, with 7 bases lying between them. This CDR3 is 12 amino acids long. From germline, CDR1 is GTSNPN and CDR2 SVGIG (reference sequence). The CDR3 spells CAWSTEDTEAFF. The CDR3 DNA is TGTGCCTGGAGTACCGAGGACACTGAAGCTTTCTTT.

V usage is TRBV5-4 and J usage is TRBJ1-5; 9 bases fit TRBD1. V lost 2 bases, J lost 3 bases, and 3 bases stayed unmatched. There are 15 residues in the CDR3. Germline V gene data show CDR1 as SGHNT and CDR2 as YYREEE (reference sequence). CDR3 coding DNA: TGTGCCAGCAGCTTACAGGGGGCCGACAATCAGCCCCAGCATTTT. Translation gives CASSLQGADNQPQHF.

This clone was counted only a few times. V and J are TRBV5-1 and TRBJ2-1, with TRBD2 matching 8 bases. J was trimmed by 0 bases and V by 4 bases; bases with no gene match: 6. The CDR3 covers 16 residues. Germline V lookup: CDR1 SGHRS, CDR2 YFSETQ. The CDR3: CASSQSAGASYNEQFF. The CDR3 DNA sequence: TGCGCCAGCAGCCAGTCAGCGGGGGCCTCCTACAATGAGCAGTTCTTC. Using reference TRBV5-1 and TRBJ2-1 for the parts outside the CDR3, the full variable domain is KAGVTQTPRYLIKTRGQQVTLSCSPISGHRSVSWYQQTPGQGLQFLFEYFSETQRNKGNFPGRFSGRQFSNSRSEMNVSTLELGDSALYLCASSQSAGASYNEQFFGPGTRLTVL.

This chain uses TRBV6-4 with TRBJ2-3; 7 nucleotides match TRBD2. The CDR3 spans 15 residues. CDR1 and CDR2 (germline): MRHNA, SNTAGT. V was pared by 6 bases and J by 1 base, with 7 bases of the junction left unmatched. CDR3 residues: CASRKRAGGTDTQYF. The CDR3 DNA sequence: TGTGCCAGCAGGAAGCGGGCGGGGGGCACAGATACGCAGTATTTT.

This clone has just a few counts. V usage is TRBV11-2 and J usage is TRBJ2-7; 14 nucleotides agree with TRBD2. From germline, CDR1 is SGHAT and CDR2 FQNNGV. V was pared by 5 bases and J by 6 bases, with 3 bases of the junction left unmatched. There are 14 residues in the CDR3. As DNA, the CDR3 is TGTGCCAGCAGCCGACTAGCGGGAGGGGGCGAGCAGTACTTC. Encoded protein: CASSRLAGGGEQYF.

The rearrangement joins TRBV27 to TRBJ1-2; 10 bases fit TRBD1. CDR1 is MNHEY and CDR2 is SMNVEV in the germline V gene (reference sequence). Losses at the gene ends were 5 bases for V and 7 bases for J; bases not matched to a gene: 13. The CDR3 is made up of 16 amino acids. CDR3 residues: CASSPFRDRGRSGYTF. The CDR3 DNA is TGTGCCAGCAGTCCCTTCCGGGACAGGGGACGAAGTGGCTACACCTTC.

The gene calls are TRBV14 and TRBJ2-3, with 7 bases that match TRBD2. This CDR3 has 19 residues. Germline V gives CDR1 SGHDN, CDR2 FVKESK. Unmatched junction bases numbered 12, after V lost 0 bases and J lost 0 bases. Here the CDR3 DNA reads TGTGCCAGCAGCCAAGATAGCGTGACGAGCGGGACTAGCACAGATACGCAGTATTTT. Encoded protein: CASSQDSVTSGTSTDTQYF.